The sequence of this T cell receptor (beta chain) was determined in a study of beta chain features in type 1 diabetes. The whole isolated RNA underwent reverse transcription, so sequencing captured expressed TCRB transcripts. Averages near 1.01 million reads characterized the stem cell-like memory T cell samples. The method was immunoSEQ multiplex PCR; TCRdb's version includes in-frame clones alone and lacks a portion of them. Of 15,000 to 20,000 clones listed, around 50% were seen once; the top ten hold approximately 0.42%. Points on this clone: The antigen remains unidentified.

Study observations and caveats: It was among patients, rather than healthy donors, that naive, central memory and Treg TCRB repertoires appeared more similar. There was a moderate but significant shortening of TCRB CDR3s in all four CD4+ subsets of Type 1 diabetes patients. Sequencing of cDNA might inflate the share of cells that strongly express TCR.

Germline CDR1 and CDR2: SGHRS and YFSETQ. Trimming took off 4 bases at V and 4 bases at J, with 15 bases between the two ends. The CDR3 is 14 amino acids. The source of this sequence is a man aged 18 to 29 in good health. Material: stem cell memory CD4+ T cells from blood. The chain recombines TRBV5-1 with TRBJ2-7; D possibly corresponds to TRBD1 (6 bases). This CDR3 reads CASSAQSQGYEQYF. The CDR3 coding sequence is TGCGCCAGCAGCGCACAGTCACAGGGATACGAGCAGTACTTC.